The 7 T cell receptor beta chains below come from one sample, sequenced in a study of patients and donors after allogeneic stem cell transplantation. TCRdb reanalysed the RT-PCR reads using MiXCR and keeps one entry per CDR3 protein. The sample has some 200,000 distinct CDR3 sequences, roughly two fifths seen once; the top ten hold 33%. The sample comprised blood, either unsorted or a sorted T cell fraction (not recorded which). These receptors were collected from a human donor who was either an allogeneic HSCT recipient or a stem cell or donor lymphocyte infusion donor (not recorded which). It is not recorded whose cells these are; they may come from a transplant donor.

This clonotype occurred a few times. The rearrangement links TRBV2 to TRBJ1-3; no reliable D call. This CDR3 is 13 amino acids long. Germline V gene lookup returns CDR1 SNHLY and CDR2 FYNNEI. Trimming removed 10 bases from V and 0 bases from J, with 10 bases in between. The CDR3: CAILQFSGNTIYF. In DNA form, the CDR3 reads TGTGCCATCCTACAGTTCTCTGGAAACACCATATATTTT.

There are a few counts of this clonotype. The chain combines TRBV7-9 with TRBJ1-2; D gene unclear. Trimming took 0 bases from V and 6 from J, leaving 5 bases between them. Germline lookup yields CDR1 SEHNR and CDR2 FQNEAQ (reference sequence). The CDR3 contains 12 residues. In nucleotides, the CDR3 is TGTGCCAGCAGCTTAGCAGCCGATGGCTACACCTTC. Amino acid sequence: CASSLAADGYTF.

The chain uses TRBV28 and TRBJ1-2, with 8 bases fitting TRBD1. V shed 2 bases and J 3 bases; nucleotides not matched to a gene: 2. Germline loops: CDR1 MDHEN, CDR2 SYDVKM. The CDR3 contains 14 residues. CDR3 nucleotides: TGTGCCAGCAGTTTACCGACAGGGGACTATGGCTACACCTTC. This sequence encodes CASSLPTGDYGYTF.

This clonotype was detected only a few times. Here the CDR3 reads CSARPSVNTEAFF. The CDR3, as DNA: TGCAGTGCTAGACCCTCCGTGAACACTGAAGCTTTCTTT. V is TRBV20-1 and J is TRBJ1-1, with D unresolved. V was pared by 2 bases and J by 0 bases, with 7 bases between. The CDR3 totals 13 residues. Germline V CDR1 and CDR2: DFQATT, SNEGSKA (reference sequence).

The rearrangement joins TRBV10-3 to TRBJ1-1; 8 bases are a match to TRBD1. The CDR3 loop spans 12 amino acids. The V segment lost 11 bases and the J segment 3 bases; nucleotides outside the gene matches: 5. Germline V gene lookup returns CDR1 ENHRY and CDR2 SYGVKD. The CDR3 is CAAGGADTEAFF. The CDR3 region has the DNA TGTGCCGCAGGGGGCGCAGACACTGAAGCTTTCTTT.

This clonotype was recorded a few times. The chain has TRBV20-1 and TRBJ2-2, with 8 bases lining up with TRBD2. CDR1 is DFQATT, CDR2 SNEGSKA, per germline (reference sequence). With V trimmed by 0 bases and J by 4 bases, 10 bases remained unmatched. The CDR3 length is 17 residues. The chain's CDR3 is CSARDFREGLRTGELFF. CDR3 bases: TGCAGTGCTAGAGATTTTCGGGAGGGCCTCCGCACCGGGGAGCTGTTTTTT.

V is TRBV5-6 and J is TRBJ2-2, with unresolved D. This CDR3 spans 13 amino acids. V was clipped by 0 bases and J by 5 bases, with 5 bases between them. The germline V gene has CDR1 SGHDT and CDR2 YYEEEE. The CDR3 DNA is TGTGCCAGCAGCTTGGATTGGACCGGGGAGCTGTTTTTT. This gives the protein CASSLDWTGELFF.